The present entry profiles one T cell receptor (beta chain) with its context. The antigen is not known. This specimen belongs to a study of shared clonotypes between healthy human individuals. The method was immunoSEQ multiplex PCR; TCRdb's version includes in-frame clones alone and lacks a portion of them. Here the sample spans 2 million to 2.5 million clones, around 95% being singletons. Findings of the study overall: With few donors, the genetic and exposure-history diversity represented was limited. Roughly 5% of naive CD4 clonotypes were shared across a few donors.

Sequencing was carried out using naive CD4+ T cells sorted from blood. The subset is: CD45RA+ positively selected. This clonotype was obtained from a young man in good health.

The chain's CDR3 is CASTAGTVTYNEQFF. CDR3 sequence (DNA): TGTGCCAGCACCGCCGGGACGGTTACCTACAATGAGCAGTTCTTC. J is TRBJ2-1 and V is TRBV6-1; D may match TRBD1 or TRBD2 (5 bases each). From germline, CDR1 is MNHNS and CDR2 SASEGT. The CDR3 is made up of 15 amino acids. Trimming took off 7 bases at V and 2 bases at J, with 15 bases between the two ends.